This T cell receptor beta chain emerged from a study of T cells in Graves' hyperthyroidism and ophthalmopathy. This clonotype was recorded once. TCR beta CDR3 regions were amplified from RNA. Primed by the HTBI set, a first-round RT-PCR was run on the TCR CDR3. One entry per CDR3 protein, called by TCRdb with MiXCR from the multiplex PCR reads. Of 350,000 or so distinct CDR3 sequences listed, around 18% are singletons. CDR3 size: 15 residues. Trimming at V came to 6 bases and at J to 4 bases, leaving 9 bases not matched to a gene. Germline V lookup: CDR1 DFQATT, CDR2 SNEGSKA (reference sequence). Sequenced: blood. This sequence originates from a woman in her thirties or forties with Graves' ophthalmopathy. V and J are TRBV20-1 and TRBJ2-7, with 13 nucleotides matching TRBD2. CDR3 DNA sequence: TGCAGTGCCAGACTAGCGGGAGGAAGTATGTACGAGCAGTACTTC. Protein: CSARLAGGSMYEQYF.